Following are 8 T cell receptor beta chains from one sample sequenced in a study of shared clonotypes between healthy human individuals. Profiling relied on immunoSEQ multiplex PCR, and the TCRdb table lists in-frame clones only, not all of them. The table records about 2 million clones, around 96% of them present only once. Only CD45RO-negative cells positively selected for CCR7 counted as naive CD8 cells, so terminally differentiated effector memory CD45RA+ cells were excluded. The specimen was naive CD8+ T cells sorted from blood. The receptors were sampled from a man aged 18 to 29 in good health.

A single count supports this clone. The same CDR3 also results from other DNA sequences found in this sample. V usage is TRBV7-9 and J usage is TRBJ2-3; D is uncertain. This CDR3 spans 12 amino acids. The germline V gene has CDR1 SEHNR and CDR2 FQNEAQ (reference sequence). With 4 bases removed from V and 3 bases from J, the gap between germline ends came to 5 bases. The CDR3 region has the DNA TGTGCCAGCAGCTCCGCAACAGATACGCAGTATTTT. Its protein is CASSSATDTQYF.

A note on this clone: This CDR3 is also generated by other DNA sequences in the sample. V gene TRBV28 combines with J gene TRBJ2-7; D perhaps matches TRBD1 (6 bases). There are 12 residues in the CDR3. Germline values: CDR1 MDHEN, CDR2 SYDVKM. V was trimmed by 6 bases and J by 2 bases, leaving 8 bases between them. Here the CDR3 reads CASRDSAYEQYF. The CDR3 DNA reads as TGTGCCAGCAGGGACAGTGCCTACGAGCAGTACTTC.

This chain links TRBV27 with TRBJ2-1; D not resolved. Germline CDR1 and CDR2: MNHEY and SMNVEV (reference sequence). There are 12 residues in the CDR3. Between the trimmed V and J ends, which lost 7 bases and 5 bases, there was a span of 9 bases. The CDR3 region is CASTGGHNEQFF. CDR3 nucleotide sequence: TGTGCCAGCACGGGTGGACACAATGAGCAGTTCTTC.

V usage is TRBV2 and J usage is TRBJ2-3; D perhaps matches TRBD2 (6 bases). Germline V CDR1 and CDR2: SNHLY, FYNNEI. Between the trimmed V and J ends, which lost 7 bases and 0 bases, there was a span of 14 bases. CDR3 size: 15 residues. The CDR3: CASKGSGLSTDTQYF. CDR3 nucleotides: TGTGCCAGCAAAGGGAGCGGGCTTAGCACAGATACGCAGTATTTT. Using reference TRBV2 and TRBJ2-3 for the parts outside the CDR3, the full variable domain is EPEVTQTPSHQVTQMGQEVILRCVPISNHLYFYWYRQILGQKVEFLVSFYNNEISEKSEIFDDQFSVERPDGSNFTLKIRSTKLEDSAMYFCASKGSGLSTDTQYFGPGTRLTVL.

This clone was observed a single time. The chain uses TRBV7-9 and TRBJ2-7, with 11 bases that match TRBD1. The germline gives CDR1 SEHNR, CDR2 FQNEAQ (reference sequence). The CDR3 extends over 19 amino acids. V lost 3 bases to trimming and J lost 4 bases; unmatched junction nucleotides: 17. The CDR3 coding sequence is TGTGCCAGCAGCTTCTCCCGGGACAGGGGGACACGGCCAATTTACGAGCAGTACTTC. It is translated as CASSFSRDRGTRPIYEQYF.

Of note for this clone: This specimen includes other DNA sequences encoding the same CDR3. The rearrangement joins TRBV19 to TRBJ2-1; D ambiguous. The CDR3 length is 12 residues. Germline V gene lookup returns CDR1 LNHDA and CDR2 SQIVND (reference sequence). Trimming stripped 5 bases from V and 3 bases from J, with 5 bases between. CDR3 sequence: CASSSGYNEQFF. DNA for the CDR3: TGTGCCAGTAGTTCTGGCTACAATGAGCAGTTCTTC.

This rearrangement joins TRBV2 to TRBJ1-5, with TRBD1 identical over 7 bases. The V gene end was trimmed by 5 bases and the J gene end by 3 bases; junction bases not matched to a gene: 16. The CDR3 is made up of 18 amino acids. CDR1 is SNHLY and CDR2 is FYNNEI in the germline V gene. CDR3 sequence: CASSPGQINPGDNQPQHF. In DNA form, the CDR3 reads TGTGCCAGCAGTCCGGGACAGATAAATCCAGGAGACAATCAGCCCCAGCATTTT.

This sequence joins TRBV28 and TRBJ2-7; the D gene could be TRBD1 or TRBD2 (5 bases each). Germline values: CDR1 MDHEN, CDR2 SYDVKM. The CDR3 spans 12 residues. The V end lost 8 bases, the J end lost 2 bases, and 10 bases lay between the germline ends. CDR3 sequence: CASRDGTYEQYF. Written as DNA, the CDR3 is TGTGCCAGCCGGGACGGCACCTACGAGCAGTACTTC.